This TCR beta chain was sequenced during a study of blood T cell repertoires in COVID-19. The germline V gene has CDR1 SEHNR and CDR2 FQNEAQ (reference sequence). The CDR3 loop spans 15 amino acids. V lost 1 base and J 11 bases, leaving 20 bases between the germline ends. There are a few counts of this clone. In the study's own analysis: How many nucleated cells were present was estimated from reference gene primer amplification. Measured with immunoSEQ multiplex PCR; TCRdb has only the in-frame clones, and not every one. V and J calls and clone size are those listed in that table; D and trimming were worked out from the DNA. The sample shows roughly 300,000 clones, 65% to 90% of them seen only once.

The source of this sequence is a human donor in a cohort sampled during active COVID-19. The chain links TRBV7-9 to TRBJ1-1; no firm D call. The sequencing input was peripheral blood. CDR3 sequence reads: CASSLGENERQEAFF. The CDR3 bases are TGTGCCAGCAGCTTAGGGGAGAATGAGCGTCAGGAGGCTTTCTTT.